Described below is a single T cell receptor beta chain sequence and its context. The target antigen is unknown. The record originates from a study of cytomegalovirus exposure and HLA in healthy donors. At the level of the study: In an early release, HLA-typed donors contributed tens of millions of unique TCR sequences.

General study results and limits: Per published reports, the classifier diagnosed cytomegalovirus status with high specificity and sensitivity. HLA-A and HLA-B allele assignments for most subjects were reportedly predicted accurately using TCR beta sequences.

Each donor's status was that of a healthy bone marrow donor. Primers included in the PCR were 60 Vbeta and 13 Jbeta primers. Using immunoSEQ multiplex PCR, the repertoire was profiled, and TCRdb retains in-frame clones only, with some absent. Of fewer than 150,000 clones detected, approximately 80% appear once; the ten largest clones hold roughly 2.3%. Sequencing was performed on PBMCs. The TCR sequence derives from a man aged 25-45 years in good health and CMV-seronegative.

CDR3 coding DNA: TGTGCCAGCAATTCTGTGGCGCAGGGGTTTAGAGGAGATACGCAGTATTTT. It specifies CASNSVAQGFRGDTQYF. This rearrangement joins TRBV27 to TRBJ2-3, with a weak D call TRBD1 (6 bases). The V end lost 7 bases, the J end lost 5 bases, and 25 bases lay between the germline ends. In germline, CDR1 is MNHEY, CDR2 SMNVEV (reference sequence). CDR3 length equals 17 residues.